These 8 T cell receptor beta chains originate from one sample sequenced in a study of blood T cell repertoires in COVID-19. The table came from immunoSEQ multiplex PCR; TCRdb's copy has only in-frame clones and leaves some out. Found here are more than 110,000 clones, about nine tenths of them singletons; the top ten hold roughly 4.3%. The sample comprised PBMCs or T cells enriched from blood (not recorded which). The receptors were gathered from a man in his forties or fifties who had recovered from COVID-19.

The chain's CDR3 is CATKPAGGWNTEAFF. CDR3 DNA: TGTGCCACCAAGCCAGCAGGGGGTTGGAACACTGAAGCTTTCTTT. The chain joins TRBV6-5 to TRBJ1-1; 7 positions match TRBD1. Trimming took 10 bases from V and 1 from J; bases not matched to a gene: 12. This CDR3 is 15 amino acids long. CDR1 MNHEY and CDR2 SVGAGI come from the germline V gene.

The chain combines TRBV19 with TRBJ2-7; 8 bases align to TRBD1. The CDR3 covers 15 residues. V trimming: 2 bases; J trimming: 0 bases; junction bases outside the gene matches: 3. The germline gives CDR1 LNHDA, CDR2 SQIVND (reference sequence). For the CDR3, the DNA is TGTGCCAGTAGTATAAGGACAGGGAGCTCCTACGAGCAGTACGTC. Its protein is CASSIRTGSSYEQYV.

The count of this clone is one. The gene calls are TRBV5-1 and TRBJ1-2; possibly TRBD1 for D (5 bases). The V and J ends lost 3 bases and 0 bases respectively, with 15 bases between them. Germline V gene lookup returns CDR1 SGHRS and CDR2 YFSETQ. The CDR3 is 16 amino acids. CDR3 sequence: CASSSGGQGANYGYTF. CDR3 DNA sequence: TGCGCCAGCAGCTCCGGAGGGCAGGGAGCTAACTATGGCTACACCTTC.

The V call is TRBV2, the J call TRBJ2-7; TRBD1 is a possible D gene (6 bases). Germline V gene data show CDR1 as SNHLY and CDR2 as FYNNEI. V was clipped by 5 bases and J by 6 bases, with 14 bases between them. The CDR3 sequence is 13 residues long. CDR3 sequence (DNA): TGTGCCAGCAGTTTCAGCAGGGGCTCCGAGCAGTACTTC. Its translation: CASSFSRGSEQYF.

This rearrangement joins TRBV7-9 to TRBJ2-1; weak D call: TRBD2 (5 bases). The CDR3 has 13 residues. Trimming removed 5 bases at V and 5 bases at J, with 10 bases between. The germline V gene has CDR1 SEHNR and CDR2 FQNEAQ (reference sequence). CDR3 sequence reads: CASSPGSHNEQFF. The CDR3 bases are TGTGCCAGCAGCCCGGGATCCCACAATGAGCAGTTCTTC.

The chain carries TRBV11-2 and TRBJ2-2, with D possibly matching TRBD1 (6 bases). The CDR3 loop spans 15 amino acids. Between the trimmed V and J ends, which lost 2 bases and 3 bases, there was a span of 10 bases. CDR1 and CDR2 (germline): SGHAT, FQNNGV. The CDR3 spells CASSLSRGDTGELFF. The CDR3 region has the DNA TGTGCCAGCAGCTTATCCAGGGGCGACACCGGGGAGCTGTTTTTT.

The V gene is TRBV7-6, the J gene TRBJ1-1, with D perhaps TRBD1 (6 bases). The ends were cut back, 4 bases at V and 4 bases at J, with 13 bases in the middle. This CDR3 contains 14 residues. Looked up from germline, CDR1 is SGHVS and CDR2 is FNYEAQ. CDR3 sequence (DNA): TGTGCCAGCAGCTCGATACAGGGCTCCACTGAAGCTTTCTTT. Its translation is CASSSIQGSTEAFF.

The chain has TRBV9 and TRBJ2-5, with D possibly matching TRBD2 (6 bases). Germline V gene sequence: CDR1 SGDLS, CDR2 YYNGEE. Trimming removed 0 bases from V and 3 bases from J, with 12 bases in between. This CDR3 is built from 15 residues. CDR3: CASSVDQTGEETQYF. In DNA, the CDR3 is TGTGCCAGCAGCGTAGACCAGACGGGAGAAGAGACCCAGTACTTC.